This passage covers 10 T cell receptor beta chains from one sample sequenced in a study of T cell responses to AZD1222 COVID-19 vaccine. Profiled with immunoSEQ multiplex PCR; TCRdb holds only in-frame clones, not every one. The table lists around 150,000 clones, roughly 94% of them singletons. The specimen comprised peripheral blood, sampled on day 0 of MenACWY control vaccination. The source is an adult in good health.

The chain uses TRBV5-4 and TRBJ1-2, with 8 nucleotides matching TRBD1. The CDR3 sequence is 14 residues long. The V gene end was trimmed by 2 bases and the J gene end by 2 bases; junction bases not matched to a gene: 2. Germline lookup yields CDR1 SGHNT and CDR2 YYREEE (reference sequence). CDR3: CASSFRGQNYGYTF. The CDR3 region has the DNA TGTGCCAGCAGCTTCAGGGGGCAAAACTATGGCTACACCTTC.

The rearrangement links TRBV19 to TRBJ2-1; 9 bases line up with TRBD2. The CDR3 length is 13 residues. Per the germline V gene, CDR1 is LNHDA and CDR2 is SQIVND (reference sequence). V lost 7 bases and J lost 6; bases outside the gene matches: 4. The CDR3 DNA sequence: TGTGCCAGTATGAGGACTAGCGTCAATGAGCAGTTCTTC. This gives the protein CASMRTSVNEQFF.

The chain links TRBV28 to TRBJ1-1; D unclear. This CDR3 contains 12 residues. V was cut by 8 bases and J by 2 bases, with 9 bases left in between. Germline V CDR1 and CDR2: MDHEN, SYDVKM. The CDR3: CASEQLNTEAFF. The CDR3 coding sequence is TGTGCCAGCGAACAGCTAAACACTGAAGCTTTCTTT.

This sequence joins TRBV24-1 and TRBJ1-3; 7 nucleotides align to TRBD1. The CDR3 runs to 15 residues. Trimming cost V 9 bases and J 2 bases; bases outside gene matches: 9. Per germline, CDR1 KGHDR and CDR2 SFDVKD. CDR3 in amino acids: CATGGGQLAGNTIYF. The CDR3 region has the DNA TGTGCCACCGGGGGGGGACAGCTGGCTGGAAACACCATATATTTT.

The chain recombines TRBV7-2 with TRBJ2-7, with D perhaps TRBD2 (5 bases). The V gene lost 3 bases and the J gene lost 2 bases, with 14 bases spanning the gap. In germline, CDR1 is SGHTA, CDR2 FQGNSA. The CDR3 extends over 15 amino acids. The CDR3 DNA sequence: TGTGCCAGCAGCTTGACTGGACTGGCTACCTACGAGCAGTACTTC. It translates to CASSLTGLATYEQYF.

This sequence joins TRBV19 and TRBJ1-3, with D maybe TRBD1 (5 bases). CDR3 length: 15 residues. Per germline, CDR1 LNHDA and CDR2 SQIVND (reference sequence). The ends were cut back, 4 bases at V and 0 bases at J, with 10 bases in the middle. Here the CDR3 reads CASSTDSTSGNTIYF. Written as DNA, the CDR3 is TGTGCCAGTAGTACCGACAGCACCTCTGGAAACACCATATATTTT.

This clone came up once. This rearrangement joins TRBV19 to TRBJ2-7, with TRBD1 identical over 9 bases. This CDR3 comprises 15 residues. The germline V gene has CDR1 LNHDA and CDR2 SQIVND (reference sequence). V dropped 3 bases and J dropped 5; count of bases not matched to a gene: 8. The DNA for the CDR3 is TGTGCCAGTAGTATTACCCGGGACAGGGTCAACGAGCAGTACTTC. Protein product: CASSITRDRVNEQYF.

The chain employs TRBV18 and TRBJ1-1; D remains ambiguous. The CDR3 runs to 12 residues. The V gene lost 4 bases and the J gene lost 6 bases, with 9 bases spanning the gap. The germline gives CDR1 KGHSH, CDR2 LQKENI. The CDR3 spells CASSRPGSEAFF. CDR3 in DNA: TGTGCCAGCTCACGCCCCGGGTCTGAAGCTTTCTTT.

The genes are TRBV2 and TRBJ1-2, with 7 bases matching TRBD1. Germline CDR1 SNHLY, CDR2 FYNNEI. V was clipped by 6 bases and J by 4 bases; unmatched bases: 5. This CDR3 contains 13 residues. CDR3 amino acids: CASRAGQSYGYTF. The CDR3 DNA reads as TGTGCCAGCAGGGCGGGACAGAGCTATGGCTACACCTTC.

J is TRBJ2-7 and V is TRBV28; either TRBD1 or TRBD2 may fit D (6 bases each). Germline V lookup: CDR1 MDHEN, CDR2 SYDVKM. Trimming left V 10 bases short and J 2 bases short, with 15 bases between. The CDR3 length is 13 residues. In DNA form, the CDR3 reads TGTGCCATTTTTGGAGGGGGGCCCTACGAGCAGTACTTC. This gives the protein CAIFGGGPYEQYF.